This record concerns one T cell receptor beta chain sequence. Its antigen is not identified. This CDR3 is 15 amino acids long. Germline V gives CDR1 MGHRA, CDR2 YSYEKL. V trimming: 5 bases; J trimming: 2 bases; junction bases outside the gene matches: 7. RNA transcripts were the template for amplifying TCR beta CDR3 regions. HTBI primers were the set used in a first-round RT-PCR of the TCR CDR3. TCRdb reprocessed the multiplex PCR reads via MiXCR and lists one record per CDR3 protein. This sample has about 300,000 distinct CDR3 sequences, with roughly 19% found just once. The data derive from a study of T cells in Graves' hyperthyroidism and ophthalmopathy. Study overall: Peripheral blood was acquired at first diagnosis, ahead of any therapy whatsoever.

Findings and limits, study-wide: Blood also held most thyroid clonotypes expanded beyond 0.001. Through a model of 13 V-J features, ophthalmopathy was separated from stable hyperthyroidism.

The source of this sequence is a man aged 45-60 years with Graves' ophthalmopathy. The rearrangement links TRBV4-1 to TRBJ2-7, with 9 bases matching TRBD1. The sequenced sample consisted of blood. CDR3 in amino acids: CASSLGTGSTYEQYF. The DNA for the CDR3 is TGCGCCAGCAGCTTAGGGACAGGGTCCACCTACGAGCAGTACTTC.